This T cell receptor (beta chain) was recovered during a study of T cell responses to AZD1222 COVID-19 vaccine. Trimming left V 4 bases short and J 3 bases short, with 7 bases between. Germline assignment: CDR1 LNHDA and CDR2 SQIVND (reference sequence). The CDR3 length is 12 residues. The study, taken as a whole, reports: As reported, nearly half of all spike-specific TCRs target variant regions that are unmutated. White British donors predominated, females outnumbered males, and clonal diversity was possibly underestimated. Seropositive status at baseline applied to only five to seven AZD1222 recipients. Sampled repertoires all dated from after the peak T cell response.

Regarding this clone: As yet, its antigen is unknown.

Some clones are missing from TCRdb's copy, which holds only in-frame ones; the method was immunoSEQ multiplex PCR. Here the sample spans 100,000 or so clones, about 87% being singletons. This TCR was recovered from an adult who received the AZD1222 COVID-19 vaccine. The J gene is TRBJ2-7, the V gene TRBV19; a possible D gene is TRBD2 (5 bases). The specimen was peripheral blood, collected 28 days after the second AZD1222 dose. The CDR3 loop is CASSNDYYEQYF. CDR3 DNA sequence: TGTGCCAGTAGTAACGACTACTACGAGCAGTACTTC. The full variable domain, its missing parts supplied by reference TRBV19 and TRBJ2-7, is DGGITQSPKYLFRKEGQNVTLSCEQNLNHDAMYWYRQDPGQGLRLIYYSQIVNDFQKGDIAEGYSVSREKKESFPLTVTSAQKNPTAFYLCASSNDYYEQYFGPGTRLTVT.